This T cell receptor (beta chain) was recorded in a study of T-cell memory formation after mild COVID-19 (dated by TCRdb to the early 2020s). Describing the broader study: Most TCR sequence clusters were specific to one of the two donors. In a couple of donors, T-cell clones that expanded and contracted after mild COVID-19 were tracked by sequencing TCRalpha and TCRbeta repertoires over time. Two young, previously healthy adult volunteers, one female and one male, were included in the cohort. Broad study findings and their caveats: Only a couple of mild cases were covered in the study, and larger cohorts including severe cases with pre-infection samples were considered necessary. Balanced CD4/CD8 phenotypes were observed for clones contracting from day 15 to 85, whereas a bias towards CD4+ was observed for a second wave of clones expanding from day 15 to 37. Whether the second-wave clones peaking on day 37 were SARS-CoV-2 specific was not confirmed. Some responding clones were found in pre-infection memory, which suggests that pre-existing cross-reactive memory T cells took part in the SARS-CoV-2 response. Contracting CD4+ clones were found mainly in CM and EM memory subsets, while CD8+ clones were enriched in EMRA.

Reads for this sample came from an Illumina NovaSeq 6000. Using 5'RACE with constant-segment primers, TCRalpha and TCRbeta cDNA libraries were constructed, with sample barcodes and unique molecular identifiers added in the process. RNA was extracted from every sample with Trizol reagent. Libraries were amplified in two PCR steps, with a second sample barcode and Illumina TruSeq adapters added in the second step. The libraries were sequenced on an Illumina NovaSeq using 2 x 150 bp paired-end reads. In the paper's pipeline: Demultiplexing of reads and collapsing into UMI-guided consensus sequences were performed with migec v1.2.7. Using mixcr v2.1.11, UMI consensuses were aligned to TRA and TRB V and J templates and then assembled into clonotypes. A clonotype was counted as expanded or contracted only when both edgeR and NoisET called the clonotype significant, with the noise models trained on biological replicates. For edgeR calls, the thresholds were a false discovery rate-adjusted p below 0.01 and a log2 fold-change of 1. PCA with hierarchical clustering of max-normalized trajectories of the 1000 most abundant clonotypes was used as exploratory dynamics analysis. Each responding clone was given a CD4 or CD8 phenotype based on the CD4+ and CD8+ repertoires, which had been sequenced separately. TCRdb trimmed public reads at Q25 via fastp, called clones via MiXCR and kept in-frame beta chains. Every CDR3 protein is listed once, alongside the most common genes and DNA of its rows. The authors' filters were not applied to this entry. The sample includes 160,000 or so distinct CDR3 sequences, with less than 40% observed a single time. The ten top clones hold around 12% of the sample.

As regards this clonotype: The target of this receptor is not known. No base quality information exists; no much larger clone differs at one position.

Ficoll-Paque density gradient centrifugation was the method used to isolate PBMCs. The germline V gene sets CDR1 to KGHSH and CDR2 to LQKENI. The CDR3, from cysteine to phenylalanine, totals 16 residues. The only DNA kept is the CDR3, 48 bases in frame from the first base. V was cut back by 3 bases and J by 3 bases, leaving a gap of 18 bases between them. Sequencing input: PBMCs or a T cell subset sorted from them (not recorded which). The receptor comes from an adult woman who had mild COVID-19 (a few samples of this study predate the infection). The sample titles of this study are shuffled in the database, so cell type and time point are left out; the donor was told from shared clones. This chain is built from TRBV18 and TRBJ2-7; no D gene is confidently identified. The CDR3 has the sequence CASSPTGVSLYYEQYF. The DNA sequence reads TGTGCCAGCTCACCCACGGGTGTGTCACTCTACTACGAGCAGTACTTC.